The rows below give T cell receptor beta chains drawn from one sample of a study of blood T cell repertoires in COVID-19. Measured with immunoSEQ multiplex PCR; TCRdb has only the in-frame clones, and not every one. The profile shows under 300,000 clones, about 90% of them singletons. The sequencing sample was made of peripheral blood. All receptors derive from a man aged 60 to 75 with acute or convalescent COVID-19. CDR3s include the opening cysteine and the closing phenylalanine or tryptophan. D genes are given only for firm matches. Only part of the rows carry a size: once, few, many, or a class if the clone is expanded.

CDR3 length: 14; clone size: .; J gene: TRBJ1-5; V gene: TRBV6-5; D gene: .; CDR3 DNA: TGTGCCAGCGGTCGTGGAGTTGGCAATCAGCCCCAGCATTTT; CDR3 protein: CASGRGVGNQPQHF
CDR3 length: 15; clone size: .; J gene: TRBJ2-7; V gene: TRBV28; D gene: TRBD2; CDR3 DNA: TGTGCCACCCTGTCTGGGCTAGCGGGAGGGCGCGAGCAGTACTTC; CDR3 protein: CATLSGLAGGREQYF
CDR3 length: 13; clone size: .; J gene: TRBJ2-1; V gene: TRBV19; D gene: .; CDR3 DNA: TGTGCCAGTAGTGCGGGACCCTACAATGAGCAGTTCTTC; CDR3 protein: CASSAGPYNEQFF
CDR3 length: 13; clone size: .; J gene: TRBJ1-2; V gene: TRBV12-3/TRBV12-4; D gene: .; CDR3 DNA: TGTGCCAGCAGTTTACAGGGAAGCTATGGCTACACCTTC; CDR3 protein: CASSLQGSYGYTF
CDR3 length: 11; clone size: .; J gene: TRBJ1-1; V gene: TRBV20-1; D gene: .; CDR3 DNA: TGCAGTGCTAGAGAATCCTACGGGGCTTTCTTT; CDR3 protein: CSARESYGAFF
CDR3 length: 15; clone size: .; J gene: TRBJ1-5; V gene: TRBV7-2; D gene: .; CDR3 DNA: TGTGCCAGCAGCTTAGAGGGACACCCAAATCAGCCCCAGCATTTT; CDR3 protein: CASSLEGHPNQPQHF
CDR3 length: 15; clone size: .; J gene: TRBJ1-2; V gene: TRBV15; D gene: TRBD1; CDR3 DNA: TGTGCCACCACCCCAAACAGACAGGGAGTTTATGGCTACACCTTC; CDR3 protein: CATTPNRQGVYGYTF
CDR3 length: 15; clone size: .; J gene: TRBJ1-2; V gene: TRBV28; D gene: .; CDR3 DNA: TGTGCCAGCAGACCCCCCCCGGCAGGGGACTATGGCTACACCTTC; CDR3 protein: CASRPPPAGDYGYTF
CDR3 length: 16; clone size: .; J gene: TRBJ2-1; V gene: TRBV4-1; D gene: TRBD1; CDR3 DNA: TGCGCCAGCAGCCAAGACGTAGGGACAGGGGTCAATGAGCAGTTCTTC; CDR3 protein: CASSQDVGTGVNEQFF
CDR3 length: 14; clone size: .; J gene: TRBJ1-2; V gene: TRBV28; D gene: .; CDR3 DNA: TGTGCCAGCAGATCCGGGACAACTAACTATGGCTACACCTTC; CDR3 protein: CASRSGTTNYGYTF
CDR3 length: 16; clone size: .; J gene: TRBJ1-5; V gene: TRBV19; D gene: .; CDR3 DNA: TGTGCCAGTAGTAGGGAACTCTCATCGACAGGTCGGCCCCAGCATTTT; CDR3 protein: CASSRELSSTGRPQHF
CDR3 length: 13; clone size: .; J gene: TRBJ1-1; V gene: TRBV20-1; D gene: .; CDR3 DNA: TGCAGTGCTAGTTACAGGATGTATACTGAAGCTTTCTTT; CDR3 protein: CSASYRMYTEAFF
CDR3 length: 13; clone size: .; J gene: TRBJ1-2; V gene: TRBV2; D gene: .; CDR3 DNA: TGTGCCAGCAGTGAAAGGACACCGGGCGGCTACACCTTC; CDR3 protein: CASSERTPGGYTF
CDR3 length: 15; clone size: .; J gene: TRBJ1-2; V gene: TRBV5-4; D gene: .; CDR3 DNA: TGTGCCAGCAGCTTGGCCCGCAGACAGAACTATGGCTACACCTTC; CDR3 protein: CASSLARRQNYGYTF
CDR3 length: 15; clone size: .; J gene: TRBJ2-1; V gene: TRBV19; D gene: .; CDR3 DNA: TGTGCCAGTAGTATACGGGCGGGATTGGGTAATGAGCAGTTCTTC; CDR3 protein: CASSIRAGLGNEQFF
CDR3 length: 17; clone size: .; J gene: TRBJ2-7; V gene: TRBV18; D gene: TRBD2; CDR3 DNA: TGTGCCAGCTCACCCCAATGGAGCGGGGGCCCTTCCTACGAGCAGTACTTC; CDR3 protein: CASSPQWSGGPSYEQYF
CDR3 length: 16; clone size: .; J gene: TRBJ1-1; V gene: TRBV14; D gene: .; CDR3 DNA: TGTGCCAGCAGCCAAGAACTGGGGGCCGTTTGGACTGAAGCTTTCTTT; CDR3 protein: CASSQELGAVWTEAFF
CDR3 length: 18; clone size: .; J gene: TRBJ2-2; V gene: TRBV6-2/TRBV6-3; D gene: TRBD2; CDR3 DNA: TGTGCCAGCAGTCCCGAAGCGGGAGTCAGGTTACGTGCCGGGGAGCTGTTTTTT; CDR3 protein: CASSPEAGVRLRAGELFF
CDR3 length: 13; clone size: .; J gene: TRBJ1-4; V gene: TRBV28; D gene: .; CDR3 DNA: TGTGCCAGCACCGCGACTAATAATGAAAAACTGTTTTTT; CDR3 protein: CASTATNNEKLFF
CDR3 length: 12; clone size: once; J gene: TRBJ2-7; V gene: TRBV7-2; D gene: .; CDR3 DNA: TGTGCCAGCAGCTTCCCCTTCGACGAGCAGTACTTC; CDR3 protein: CASSFPFDEQYF
CDR3 length: 17; clone size: .; J gene: TRBJ2-3; V gene: TRBV3-1/TRBV3-2; D gene: TRBD2; CDR3 DNA: TGTGCCAGCAGACCCATGGGAGCGGGGGTTCGCACAGATACGCAGTATTTT; CDR3 protein: CASRPMGAGVRTDTQYF
CDR3 length: 14; clone size: .; J gene: TRBJ2-7; V gene: TRBV6-5; D gene: .; CDR3 DNA: TGTGCCAGCGGCCGGGAACAGGGTAATAACGAGCAGTACTTC; CDR3 protein: CASGREQGNNEQYF
CDR3 length: 15; clone size: .; J gene: TRBJ2-2; V gene: TRBV7-7; D gene: .; CDR3 DNA: TGTGCTAGCAGCCCGGGAGGGGGCGAAACCGGGGAGCTGTTTTTT; CDR3 protein: CASSPGGGETGELFF
CDR3 length: 15; clone size: .; J gene: TRBJ2-3; V gene: TRBV9; D gene: TRBD1; CDR3 DNA: TGTGCCAGCAGCCCTTTAACAGGGGGAGTGGATACGCAGTATTTT; CDR3 protein: CASSPLTGGVDTQYF